The present T cell receptor beta chain was sequenced within a study of high-grade serous ovarian cancer treatment subgroups. Profiling relied on immunoSEQ multiplex PCR, and the TCRdb table lists in-frame clones only, not all of them. Of several thousand clones in the sample, 66% were seen once. Trimming removed 7 bases at V and 2 bases at J, with 14 bases between. In germline, CDR1 is SNHLY, CDR2 FYNNEI. The CDR3 spans 14 residues. Tumor samples were taken before definitive surgery or chemotherapy. Input material: tumor tissue. J is TRBJ1-1 and V is TRBV2, with D uncertain. The sequence was collected from a human donor with high-grade serous ovarian cancer. The CDR3 reads CASTFGRGNTEAFF. The CDR3 DNA follows: TGTGCCAGCACGTTCGGTCGGGGAAACACTGAAGCTTTCTTT.